Given below is one T cell receptor (beta chain) in context. This sample stems from a study of shared clonotypes between healthy human individuals. Only in-frame clones appear in the TCRdb table, and some are missing; sequencing was by immunoSEQ multiplex PCR. The sample consists of over a million clones, roughly 80% of them appearing once. The CDR3 spans 13 residues. V lost 7 bases and J lost 7; bases outside the gene matches: 9. CDR1 and CDR2 (germline): SNHLY, FYNNEI. The V gene is TRBV2, the J gene TRBJ2-7; 8 bases fit TRBD1. The clonotype was recovered from a man aged 18 to 29 in good health. Input material: memory CD4+ T cells sorted from blood. Subset noted: CD45RA-negative fraction. CDR3 loop: CASNAQGAHEQYF. The CDR3 DNA reads as TGTGCCAGCAATGCTCAGGGGGCGCATGAGCAGTACTTC.